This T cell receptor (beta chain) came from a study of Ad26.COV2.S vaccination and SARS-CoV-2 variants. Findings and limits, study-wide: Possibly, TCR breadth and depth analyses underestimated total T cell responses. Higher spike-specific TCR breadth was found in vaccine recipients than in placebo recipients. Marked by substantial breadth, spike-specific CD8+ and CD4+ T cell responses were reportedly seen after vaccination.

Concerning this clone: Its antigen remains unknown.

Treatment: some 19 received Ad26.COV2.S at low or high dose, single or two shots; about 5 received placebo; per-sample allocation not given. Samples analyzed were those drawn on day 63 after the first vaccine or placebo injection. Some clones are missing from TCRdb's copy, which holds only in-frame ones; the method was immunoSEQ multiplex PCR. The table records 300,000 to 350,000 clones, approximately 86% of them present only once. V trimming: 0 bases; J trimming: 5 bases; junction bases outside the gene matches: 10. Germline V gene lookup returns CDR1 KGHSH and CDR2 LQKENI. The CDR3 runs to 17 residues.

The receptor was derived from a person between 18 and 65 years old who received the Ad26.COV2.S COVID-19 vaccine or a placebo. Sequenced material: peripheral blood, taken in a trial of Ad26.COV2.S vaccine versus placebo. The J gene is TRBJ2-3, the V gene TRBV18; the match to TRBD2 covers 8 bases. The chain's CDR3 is CASSPPSGGRYRDTQYF. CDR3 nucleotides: TGTGCCAGCTCACCACCGAGCGGGGGACGGTACAGAGATACGCAGTATTTT.